The T cell receptor (beta chain) under discussion was sequenced for a study of human T cells and chemical hapten exposure. Study information: Small pooled library volume differences chiefly drove per-sample TCR yield variation.

Study observations and caveats: No alteration of TCRs above 1 in 1000 frequency was seen with DPC sensitization.

The library tagged each cDNA molecule with unique molecular identifiers. TCRdb fed the 5' RACE reads into MiXCR, producing one record per CDR3 protein. The data contain approximately 80,000 distinct CDR3 sequences, 15% to 20% of them singletons. This clonotype was counted between two and nine times. Antigen unknown. It was unfractionated whole blood from which total RNA was extracted. V shed 2 bases and J 7 bases; nucleotides not matched to a gene: 3. Germline-derived CDR1 and CDR2 are LGHDT and YNNKEL (reference sequence). CDR3 length: 14 amino acids. The sequence came from a female donor in good health. The chain is built from TRBV3-1 and TRBJ2-1; 9 nucleotides line up with TRBD1. CDR3 in DNA: TGTGCCAGCAGCCAACGGGACAGGGAGAATGAGCAGTTCTTC. This translates into CASSQRDRENEQFF.